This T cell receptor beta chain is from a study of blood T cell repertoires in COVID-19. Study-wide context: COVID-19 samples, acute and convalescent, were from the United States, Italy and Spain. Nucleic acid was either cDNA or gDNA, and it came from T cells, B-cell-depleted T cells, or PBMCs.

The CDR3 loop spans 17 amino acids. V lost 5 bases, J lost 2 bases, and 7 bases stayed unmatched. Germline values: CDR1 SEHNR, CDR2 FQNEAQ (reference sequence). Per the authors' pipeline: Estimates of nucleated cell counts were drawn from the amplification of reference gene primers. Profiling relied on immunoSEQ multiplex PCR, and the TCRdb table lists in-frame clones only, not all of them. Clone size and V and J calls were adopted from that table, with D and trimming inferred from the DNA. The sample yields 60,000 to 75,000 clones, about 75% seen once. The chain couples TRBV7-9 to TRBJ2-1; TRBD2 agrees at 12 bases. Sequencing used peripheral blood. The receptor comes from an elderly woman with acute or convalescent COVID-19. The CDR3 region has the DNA TGTGCCAGCAGCCAATCCGGGACTAGCGGGCCCTACAATGAGCAGTTCTTC. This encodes CASSQSGTSGPYNEQFF.